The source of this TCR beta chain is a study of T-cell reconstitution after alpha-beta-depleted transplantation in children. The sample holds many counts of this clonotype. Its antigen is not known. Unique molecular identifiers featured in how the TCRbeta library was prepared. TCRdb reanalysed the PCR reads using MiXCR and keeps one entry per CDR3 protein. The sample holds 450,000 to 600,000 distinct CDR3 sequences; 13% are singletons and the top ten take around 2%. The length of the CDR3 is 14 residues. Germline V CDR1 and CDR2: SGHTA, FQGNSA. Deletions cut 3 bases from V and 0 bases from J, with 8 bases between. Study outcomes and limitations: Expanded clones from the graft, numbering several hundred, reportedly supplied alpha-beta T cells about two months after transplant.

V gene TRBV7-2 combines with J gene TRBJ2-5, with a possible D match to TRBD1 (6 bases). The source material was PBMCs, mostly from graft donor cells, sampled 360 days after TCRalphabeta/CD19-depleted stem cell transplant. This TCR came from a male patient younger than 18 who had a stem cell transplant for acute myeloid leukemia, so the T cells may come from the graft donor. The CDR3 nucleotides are TGTGCCAGCAGCTTCTGGACAGACCAAGAGACCCAGTACTTC. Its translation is CASSFWTDQETQYF. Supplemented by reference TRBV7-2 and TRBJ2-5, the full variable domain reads GAGVSQSPSNKVTEKGKDVELRCDPISGHTALYWYRQSLGQGLEFLIYFQGNSAPDKSGLPSDRFSAERTGGSVSTLTIQRTQQEDSAVYLCASSFWTDQETQYFGPGTRLLVL.